This TCR beta chain comes out of a study of blood T cell repertoires in COVID-19. Germline CDR1 and CDR2: SEHNR and FQNEAQ (reference sequence). The CDR3 spans 16 residues. The trim removed 2 bases at V and 7 bases at J, leaving 8 bases unmatched. TCRdb's copy holds only in-frame clones and misses some; the assay was immunoSEQ multiplex PCR. The table has tens of thousands of clones, 60% to 85% seen once. The source material was peripheral blood. J is TRBJ2-1 and V is TRBV7-9; 10 bases map to TRBD1. The TCR comes from a woman of 80 years or more with acute or convalescent COVID-19. The CDR3 DNA sequence: TGTGCCAGCAGCTTATTTGGGACAGGGGCCGGGAATGAGCAGTTCTTC. Encoded protein: CASSLFGTGAGNEQFF.